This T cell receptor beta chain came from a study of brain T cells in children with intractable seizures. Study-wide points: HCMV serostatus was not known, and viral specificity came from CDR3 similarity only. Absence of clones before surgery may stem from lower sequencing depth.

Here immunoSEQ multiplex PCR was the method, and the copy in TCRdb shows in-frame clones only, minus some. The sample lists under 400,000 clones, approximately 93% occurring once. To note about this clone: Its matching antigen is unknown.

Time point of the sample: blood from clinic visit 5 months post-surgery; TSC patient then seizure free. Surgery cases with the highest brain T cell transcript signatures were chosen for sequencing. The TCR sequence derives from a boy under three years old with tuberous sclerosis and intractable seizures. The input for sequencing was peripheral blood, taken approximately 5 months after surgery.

In DNA, the CDR3 is TGTGCCAGCAGCGTAGTTGCCTCCGGGGAGCTGTTTTTT. Its translation is CASSVVASGELFF. The rearrangement uses TRBV9 and TRBJ2-2; D remains ambiguous. Trimming cost V 0 bases and J 6 bases, with 6 bases left between them. Looked up from germline, CDR1 is SGDLS and CDR2 is YYNGEE. The CDR3 covers 13 residues.